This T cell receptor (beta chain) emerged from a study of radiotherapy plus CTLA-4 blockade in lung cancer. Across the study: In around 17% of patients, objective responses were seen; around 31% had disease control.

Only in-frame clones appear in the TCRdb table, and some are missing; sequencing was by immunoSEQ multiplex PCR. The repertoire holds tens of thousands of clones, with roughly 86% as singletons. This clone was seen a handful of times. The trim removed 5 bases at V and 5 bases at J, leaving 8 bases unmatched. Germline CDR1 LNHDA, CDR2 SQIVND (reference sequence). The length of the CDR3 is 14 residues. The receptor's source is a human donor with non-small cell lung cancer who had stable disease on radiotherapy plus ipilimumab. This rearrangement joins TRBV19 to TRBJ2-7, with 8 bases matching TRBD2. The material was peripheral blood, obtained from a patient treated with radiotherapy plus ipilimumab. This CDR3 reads CASSFSGSGHEQYF. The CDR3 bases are TGTGCCAGTAGTTTCAGCGGGAGCGGCCACGAGCAGTACTTC.